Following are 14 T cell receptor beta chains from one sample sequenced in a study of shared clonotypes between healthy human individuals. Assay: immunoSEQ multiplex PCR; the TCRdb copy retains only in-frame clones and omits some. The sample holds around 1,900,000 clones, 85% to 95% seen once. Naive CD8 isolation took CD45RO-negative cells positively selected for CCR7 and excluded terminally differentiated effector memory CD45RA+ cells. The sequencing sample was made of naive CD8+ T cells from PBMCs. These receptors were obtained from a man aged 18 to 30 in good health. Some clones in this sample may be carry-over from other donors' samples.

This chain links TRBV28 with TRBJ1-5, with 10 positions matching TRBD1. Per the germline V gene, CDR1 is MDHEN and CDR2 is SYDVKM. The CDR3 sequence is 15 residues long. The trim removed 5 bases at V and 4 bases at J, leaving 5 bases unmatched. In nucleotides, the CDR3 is TGTGCCAGCAGTCAAGGACAGGGGGAGAATCAGCCCCAGCATTTT. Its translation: CASSQGQGENQPQHF.

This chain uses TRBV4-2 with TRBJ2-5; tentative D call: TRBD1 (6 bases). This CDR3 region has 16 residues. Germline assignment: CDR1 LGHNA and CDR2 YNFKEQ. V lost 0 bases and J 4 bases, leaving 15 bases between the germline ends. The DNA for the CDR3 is TGTGCCAGCAGCCAAGATCCACAGGGAGTTTCAGAGACCCAGTACTTC. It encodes CASSQDPQGVSETQYF.

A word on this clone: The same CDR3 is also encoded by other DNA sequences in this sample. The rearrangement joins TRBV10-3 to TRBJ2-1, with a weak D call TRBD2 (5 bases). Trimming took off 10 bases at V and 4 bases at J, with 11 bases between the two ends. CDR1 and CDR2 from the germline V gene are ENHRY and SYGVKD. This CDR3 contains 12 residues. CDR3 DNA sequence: TGTGCCACCTCCGAGGGTTACAATGAGCAGTTCTTC. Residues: CATSEGYNEQFF.

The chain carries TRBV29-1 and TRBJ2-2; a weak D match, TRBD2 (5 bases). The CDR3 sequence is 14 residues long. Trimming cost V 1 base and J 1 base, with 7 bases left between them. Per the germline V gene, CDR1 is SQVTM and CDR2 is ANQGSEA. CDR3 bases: TGCAGCGTTGAAGCGGGGAGGAACACCGGGGAGCTGTTTTTT. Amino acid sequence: CSVEAGRNTGELFF.

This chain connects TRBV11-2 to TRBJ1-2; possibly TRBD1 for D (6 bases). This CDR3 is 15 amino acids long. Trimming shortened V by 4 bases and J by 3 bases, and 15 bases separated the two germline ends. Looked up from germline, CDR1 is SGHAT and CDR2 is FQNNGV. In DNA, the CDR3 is TGTGCCAGCAGCTCGACCGGGACACTCTACTATGGCTACACCTTC. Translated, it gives CASSSTGTLYYGYTF.

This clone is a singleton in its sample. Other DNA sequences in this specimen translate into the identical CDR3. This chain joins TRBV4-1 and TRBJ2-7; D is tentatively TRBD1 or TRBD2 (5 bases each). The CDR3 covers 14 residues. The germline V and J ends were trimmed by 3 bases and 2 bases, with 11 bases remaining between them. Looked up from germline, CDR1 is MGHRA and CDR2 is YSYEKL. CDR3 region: CASSQGRGAYEQYF. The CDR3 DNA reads TGCGCCAGCAGCCAGGGGCGAGGGGCCTACGAGCAGTACTTC.

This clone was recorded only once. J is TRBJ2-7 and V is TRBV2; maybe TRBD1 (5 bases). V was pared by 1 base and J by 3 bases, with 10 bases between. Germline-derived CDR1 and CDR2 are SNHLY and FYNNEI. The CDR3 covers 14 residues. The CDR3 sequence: CASSEGRTSYEQYF. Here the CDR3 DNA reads TGTGCCAGCAGTGAAGGAAGGACAAGCTACGAGCAGTACTTC.

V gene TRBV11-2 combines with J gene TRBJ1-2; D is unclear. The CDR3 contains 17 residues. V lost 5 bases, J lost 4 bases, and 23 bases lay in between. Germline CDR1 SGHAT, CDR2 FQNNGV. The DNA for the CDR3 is TGTGCCAGCAGCCCCTACCGGGCTCGATCGGCGGCCTATGGCTACACCTTC. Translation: CASSPYRARSAAYGYTF.

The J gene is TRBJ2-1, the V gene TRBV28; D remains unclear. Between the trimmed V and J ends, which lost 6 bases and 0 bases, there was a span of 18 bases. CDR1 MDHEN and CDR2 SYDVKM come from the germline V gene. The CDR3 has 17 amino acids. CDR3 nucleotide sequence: TGTGCCAGCAGACCCCGGACCGTTTTACTCTCCTACAATGAGCAGTTCTTC. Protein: CASRPRTVLLSYNEQFF.

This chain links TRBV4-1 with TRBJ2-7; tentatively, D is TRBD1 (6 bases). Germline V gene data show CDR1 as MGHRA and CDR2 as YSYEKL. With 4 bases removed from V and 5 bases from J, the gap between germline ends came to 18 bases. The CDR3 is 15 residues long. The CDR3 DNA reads TGCGCCAGCAGCCCCCAGCACAGGGTCCCCCACGAGCAGTACTTC. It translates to CASSPQHRVPHEQYF.

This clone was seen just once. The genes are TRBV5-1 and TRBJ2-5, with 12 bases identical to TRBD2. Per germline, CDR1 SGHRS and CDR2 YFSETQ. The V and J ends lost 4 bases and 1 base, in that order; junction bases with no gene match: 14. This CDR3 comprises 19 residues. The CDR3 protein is CASSGHILAGGPIQETQYF. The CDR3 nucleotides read TGCGCCAGCAGCGGACACATACTAGCGGGAGGCCCTATCCAAGAGACCCAGTACTTC.

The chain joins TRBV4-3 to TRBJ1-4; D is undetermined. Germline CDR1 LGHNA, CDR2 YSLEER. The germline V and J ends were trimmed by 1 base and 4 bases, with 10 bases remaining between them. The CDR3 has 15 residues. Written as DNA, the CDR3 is TGCGCCAGCAGCCAAGGTACAGTGAATAATGAAAAACTGTTTTTT. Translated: CASSQGTVNNEKLFF.

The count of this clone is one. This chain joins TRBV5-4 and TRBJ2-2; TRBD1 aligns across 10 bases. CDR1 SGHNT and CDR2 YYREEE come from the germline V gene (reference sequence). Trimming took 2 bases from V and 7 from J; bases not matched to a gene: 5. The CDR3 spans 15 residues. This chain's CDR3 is CASSLGTGAGGELFF. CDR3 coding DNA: TGTGCCAGCAGCTTAGGGACAGGGGCGGGCGGGGAGCTGTTTTTT.

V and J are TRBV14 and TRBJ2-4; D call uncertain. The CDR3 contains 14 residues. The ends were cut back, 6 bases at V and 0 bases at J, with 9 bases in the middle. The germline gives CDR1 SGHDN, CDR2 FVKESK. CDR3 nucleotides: TGTGCCAGCAGTCCTGGTCTAGCCAAAAACATTCAGTACTTC. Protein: CASSPGLAKNIQYF.